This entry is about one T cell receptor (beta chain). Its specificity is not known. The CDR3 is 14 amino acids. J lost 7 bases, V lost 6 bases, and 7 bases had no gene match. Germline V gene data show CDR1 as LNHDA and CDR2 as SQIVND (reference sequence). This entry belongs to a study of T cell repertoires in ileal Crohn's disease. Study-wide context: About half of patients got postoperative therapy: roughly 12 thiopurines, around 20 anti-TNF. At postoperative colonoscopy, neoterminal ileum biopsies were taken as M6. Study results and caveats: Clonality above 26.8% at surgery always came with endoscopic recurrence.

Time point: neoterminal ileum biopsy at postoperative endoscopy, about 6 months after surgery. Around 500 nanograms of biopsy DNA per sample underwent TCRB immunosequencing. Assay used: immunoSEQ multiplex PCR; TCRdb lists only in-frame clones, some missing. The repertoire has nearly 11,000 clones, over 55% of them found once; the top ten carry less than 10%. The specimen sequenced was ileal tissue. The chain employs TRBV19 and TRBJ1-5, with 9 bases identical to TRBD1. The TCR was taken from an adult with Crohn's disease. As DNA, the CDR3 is TGTGCCAGTAGCCCTAGGACAGGGGAACAGCCCCAGCATTTT. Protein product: CASSPRTGEQPQHF.